The rows below give T cell receptor beta chains drawn from one sample of a study of blood T cell repertoires in COVID-19. Libraries were prepared by immunoSEQ multiplex PCR; TCRdb keeps only in-frame clonotypes and omits some of them. The sample consists of just under 55,000 clones, around nine tenths of them appearing once. Sequencing used peripheral blood. These receptors originate from a woman in her thirties or forties with active COVID-19. The conserved cysteine and the conserved F or W are not part of the CDR3 here. Clone size is not always given. Where it is, it says once, few, many or a class for expanded clones.

V gene: TRBV12-2
J gene: TRBJ1-2
clone size: -
CDR3 length: 14
CDR3 protein: ASRLALGDFYYGYT

V gene: TRBV7-2
J gene: TRBJ2-5
clone size: -
CDR3 length: 12
CDR3 protein: ASSLGPTGAAQY

V gene: TRBV7-2
J gene: TRBJ2-2
clone size: once
CDR3 length: 12
CDR3 protein: ASSLAASQGELF

V gene: TRBV6-1
J gene: TRBJ2-3
clone size: -
CDR3 length: 11
CDR3 protein: ASSEGDSGTQY

V gene: TRBV6-2/TRBV6-3
J gene: TRBJ2-1
clone size: -
CDR3 length: 14
CDR3 protein: ASSQSTSGGAGEQF

V gene: TRBV3-1/TRBV3-2
J gene: TRBJ1-2
clone size: few
CDR3 length: 14
CDR3 protein: ASSLRPDRGSSGYT

V gene: TRBV5-1
J gene: TRBJ1-2
clone size: -
CDR3 length: 12
CDR3 protein: ASSLDPGVGGYT

V gene: TRBV7-6
J gene: TRBJ1-4
clone size: once
CDR3 length: 14
CDR3 protein: ASSHPGQGGTEKLF

V gene: TRBV16
J gene: TRBJ1-2
clone size: -
CDR3 length: 10
CDR3 protein: ASSQTGYGYT

V gene: TRBV6-5
J gene: TRBJ2-5
clone size: -
CDR3 length: 13
CDR3 protein: ASSYSTRAKETQY

V gene: TRBV6-2/TRBV6-3
J gene: TRBJ2-1
clone size: -
CDR3 length: 19
CDR3 protein: ASSYPSPGTSGGQPENEQF

V gene: TRBV30
J gene: TRBJ1-2
clone size: -
CDR3 length: 12
CDR3 protein: AWIEAQAVGGYT

V gene: TRBV7-2
J gene: TRBJ2-3
clone size: -
CDR3 length: 12
CDR3 protein: ASSLMLTPDTQY

V gene: TRBV18
J gene: TRBJ2-7
clone size: -
CDR3 length: 12
CDR3 protein: ASSPPGQGYEQY

V gene: TRBV3-1/TRBV3-2
J gene: TRBJ2-3
clone size: -
CDR3 length: 15
CDR3 protein: ASSLPNGGGGADTQY

V gene: TRBV5-1
J gene: TRBJ1-4
clone size: -
CDR3 length: 13
CDR3 protein: ASREGSATNEKLF

V gene: TRBV5-1
J gene: TRBJ2-3
clone size: -
CDR3 length: 14
CDR3 protein: ASSRGDRGFVDTQY

V gene: TRBV6-5
J gene: TRBJ1-6
clone size: once
CDR3 length: 13
CDR3 protein: ASRTNRADNSPLH

V gene: TRBV2
J gene: TRBJ1-2
clone size: once
CDR3 length: 14
CDR3 protein: ASRKGQGVSNYGYT

V gene: TRBV7-9
J gene: TRBJ2-7
clone size: -
CDR3 length: 9
CDR3 protein: ASSTGVEQY

V gene: TRBV10-1
J gene: TRBJ1-5
clone size: -
CDR3 length: 12
CDR3 protein: ASWDRSGDQPQH

V gene: TRBV12-3/TRBV12-4
J gene: TRBJ1-1
clone size: -
CDR3 length: 11
CDR3 protein: ASSSGVRGASF

V gene: TRBV27
J gene: TRBJ2-1
clone size: -
CDR3 length: 16
CDR3 protein: ASRTAFVGTSDYNEQF

V gene: TRBV21-1
J gene: TRBJ1-1
clone size: -
CDR3 length: 14
CDR3 protein: ASSSRWEGTNTEAF

V gene: TRBV11-3
J gene: TRBJ2-7
clone size: few
CDR3 length: 13
CDR3 protein: ASSRSSGAVGEQY

V gene: TRBV7-8
J gene: TRBJ2-3
clone size: -
CDR3 length: 21
CDR3 protein: ASSLRLRGAGTTTRSSTDTQY

V gene: TRBV6-5
J gene: TRBJ1-1
clone size: -
CDR3 length: 12
CDR3 protein: ASSTHKPNTEAF

V gene: TRBV7-8
J gene: TRBJ1-4
clone size: -
CDR3 length: 12
CDR3 protein: ASSRQGQNEKLF

V gene: TRBV6-2/TRBV6-3
J gene: TRBJ1-2
clone size: -
CDR3 length: 11
CDR3 protein: ASSRTGRDGYT

V gene: TRBV9
J gene: TRBJ2-7
clone size: -
CDR3 length: 14
CDR3 protein: ASSVDLTGGIYEQY

V gene: TRBV12-2
J gene: TRBJ1-6
clone size: -
CDR3 length: 11
CDR3 protein: ASRGTVNSPLH

V gene: TRBV5-5
J gene: TRBJ2-7
clone size: -
CDR3 length: 12
CDR3 protein: ASSFWRQGGEQY

V gene: TRBV2
J gene: TRBJ1-4
clone size: -
CDR3 length: 15
CDR3 protein: ASRRTGARSTNEKLF

V gene: TRBV7-2
J gene: TRBJ2-7
clone size: -
CDR3 length: 15
CDR3 protein: ASSSRFGAGGSYEQY

V gene: TRBV7-9
J gene: TRBJ2-5
clone size: -
CDR3 length: 14
CDR3 protein: ASSLVAGVTRLTQY

V gene: TRBV4-2
J gene: TRBJ2-7
clone size: -
CDR3 length: 14
CDR3 protein: ASSQKTGGESYEQY

V gene: TRBV4-2
J gene: TRBJ2-3
clone size: -
CDR3 length: 14
CDR3 protein: ASSQARTRVTDTQY

V gene: TRBV11-1
J gene: TRBJ2-3
clone size: -
CDR3 length: 14
CDR3 protein: ASSLASAGGTDTQY

V gene: TRBV14
J gene: TRBJ2-1
clone size: -
CDR3 length: 12
CDR3 protein: ASSRTGRSNEQF

V gene: TRBV7-9
J gene: TRBJ1-5
clone size: -
CDR3 length: 11
CDR3 protein: ASSPRQNQPQH

V gene: TRBV7-2
J gene: TRBJ2-3
clone size: -
CDR3 length: 13
CDR3 protein: ASSFAGIYTDTQY

V gene: TRBV5-1
J gene: TRBJ2-1
clone size: -
CDR3 length: 13
CDR3 protein: ASSLRQGGRNEQF

V gene: TRBV5-1
J gene: TRBJ2-1
clone size: -
CDR3 length: 14
CDR3 protein: ASSMGTRGGDNEQF

V gene: TRBV5-1
J gene: TRBJ1-2
clone size: -
CDR3 length: 12
CDR3 protein: ASSDGTGNRGYT

V gene: TRBV19
J gene: TRBJ1-2
clone size: -
CDR3 length: 13
CDR3 protein: ASSIGVEVSYGYT

V gene: TRBV12-3/TRBV12-4
J gene: TRBJ2-1
clone size: -
CDR3 length: 11
CDR3 protein: ASSPTVPNEQF